These 20 T cell receptor beta chains originate from one sample sequenced in a study of a mutant IDH1 vaccine in newly diagnosed glioma. Time point denoted: week 47, end of study. The study gave 300 ug of mutant IDH1 20-mer peptide per vaccine dose, with topical imiquimod. The table came from immunoSEQ multiplex PCR; TCRdb's copy has only in-frame clones and leaves some out. Found here are about 85,000 clones, 89% of them singletons; the top ten hold approximately 0.8%. No antigen is known for these receptors. Sequencing was performed on PBMCs, taken from a glioma patient whose treatment included an IDH1 peptide vaccine. These receptors came from a woman aged 50 to 65 with glioma.

The chain combines TRBV4-1 with TRBJ1-1; D gene uncertain. Between the trimmed V and J ends, which lost 1 base and 3 bases, there was a span of 9 bases. CDR1 MGHRA and CDR2 YSYEKL come from the germline V gene. There are 14 residues in the CDR3. The CDR3 sequence: CASSQGAIDTEAFF. The CDR3 DNA is TGCGCCAGCAGCCAAGGGGCGATCGACACTGAAGCTTTCTTT.

The rearrangement uses TRBV6-1 and TRBJ2-7; 10 positions agree with TRBD1. V was pared by 7 bases and J by 1 base, with 4 bases of the junction left unmatched. Per germline, CDR1 MNHNS and CDR2 SASEGT. The CDR3 consists of 14 residues. The CDR3 bases are TGTGCCAGCAAAGGGGACAGGGGATCCTACGAGCAGTACTTC. Encoded protein: CASKGDRGSYEQYF.

The CDR3 DNA is TGTGCCAGCAGTTCAGGACAGGGAGACTATGGCTACACCTTC. This encodes CASSSGQGDYGYTF. J is TRBJ1-2 and V is TRBV28; 8 positions match TRBD1. Germline CDR1 MDHEN, CDR2 SYDVKM. Trimming took 4 bases from V and 3 from J; bases not matched to a gene: 4. The CDR3 consists of 14 residues.

This clone was seen a single time. Compared with germline, one end of the junction differs, possibly owing to a read error. The genes are TRBV5-1 and TRBJ1-2; weak D call: TRBD1 (6 bases). Germline V gene sequence: CDR1 SGHRS, CDR2 YFSETQ. CDR3 length: 15 residues. The chain's CDR3 is CASSLTLTGPYSYTF. The CDR3 region has the DNA TGCGCCAGCAGCTTGACTCTGACAGGTCCCTATAGCTACACCTTC.

This chain links TRBV5-4 with TRBJ1-1, with a weak D call TRBD1 (5 bases). The V and J ends lost 4 bases and 7 bases respectively, with 11 bases between them. The CDR3 is made up of 12 amino acids. Germline V gives CDR1 SGHNT, CDR2 YYREEE (reference sequence). CDR3 coding DNA: TGTGCCAGCAGCGCCCCGCAGGGTGAAGCTTTCTTT. This codes for CASSAPQGEAFF.

CDR3 bases: TGCGCCAGCAGCTTGGGACAGGATTTAGATACGCAGTATTTT. As protein: CASSLGQDLDTQYF. The V gene is TRBV5-1, the J gene TRBJ2-3; D might be TRBD1 (6 bases). This CDR3 comprises 14 residues. CDR1 and CDR2 (germline): SGHRS, YFSETQ. V gave up 0 bases and J gave up 5 bases, with 10 bases separating them. The full variable domain, completed using reference TRBV5-1 and TRBJ2-3, is KAGVTQTPRYLIKTRGQQVTLSCSPISGHRSVSWYQQTPGQGLQFLFEYFSETQRNKGNFPGRFSGRQFSNSRSEMNVSTLELGDSALYLCASSLGQDLDTQYFGPGTRLTVL.

This chain uses TRBV7-6 with TRBJ2-6; D is ambiguous. Trimming pared 2 bases from V and 2 bases from J, leaving 7 bases between. The V gene's germline CDR1 is SGHVS and CDR2 FNYEAQ. The CDR3 is 15 amino acids. CDR3 loop: CASSLRLPGANVLTF. The CDR3 DNA reads TGTGCCAGCAGCTTAAGGTTACCTGGGGCCAACGTCCTGACTTTC.

The rearrangement links TRBV4-2 to TRBJ2-2; 12 bases map to TRBD2. V was pared by 4 bases and J by 4 bases, with 4 bases of the junction left unmatched. The CDR3 has 16 residues. Germline assignment: CDR1 LGHNA and CDR2 YNFKEQ. The CDR3: CASSRTSGRTTGELFF. CDR3 DNA sequence: TGTGCCAGCAGCCGAACTAGCGGGAGGACCACCGGGGAGCTGTTTTTT.

In the case of this clone: In the same sample, other DNA sequences code for this CDR3. The chain is built from TRBV27 and TRBJ2-5; tentative D call: TRBD2 (5 bases). CDR3 length equals 14 residues. Germline V lookup: CDR1 MNHEY, CDR2 SMNVEV (reference sequence). V was pared by 2 bases and J by 2 bases, with 9 bases between. CDR3 residues: CASSLKSGQETQYF. DNA of the CDR3: TGTGCCAGCAGTTTAAAGTCGGGACAAGAGACCCAGTACTTC.

The chain is built from TRBV7-9 and TRBJ1-5; unclear D gene. The length of the CDR3 is 12 residues. Trimming took off 5 bases at V and 3 bases at J, with 5 bases between the two ends. The germline CDR1 and CDR2 sequences are SEHNR and FQNEAQ (reference sequence). As DNA, the CDR3 is TGTGCCAGCAGCCCACCCAATCAGCCCCAGCATTTT. Amino acids: CASSPPNQPQHF.

CDR3 sequence (DNA): TGTGCCAGCAGTTTATCGGGACTAGCGGGAGTACTCAATGAGCAGTTCTTC. The encoded protein is CASSLSGLAGVLNEQFF. V is TRBV28 and J is TRBJ2-1; TRBD2 matches at 14 bases. Unmatched junction bases numbered 5, after V lost 1 base and J lost 6 bases. Looked up from germline, CDR1 is MDHEN and CDR2 is SYDVKM. The CDR3 is 17 amino acids. Complete variable domain (other parts from reference TRBV28 and TRBJ2-1): DVKVTQSSRYLVKRTGEKVFLECVQDMDHENMFWYRQDPGLGLRLIYFSYDVKMKEKGDIPEGYSVSREKKERFSLILESASTNQTSMYLCASSLSGLAGVLNEQFFGPGTRLTVL.

With respect to this clone: Other DNA sequences in the same sample also yield this CDR3. The chain couples TRBV2 to TRBJ2-1, with no clear D. V lost 6 bases and J lost 1, with 4 bases in between. In germline, CDR1 is SNHLY, CDR2 FYNNEI. This CDR3 is built from 12 residues. Written as DNA, the CDR3 is TGTGCCAGCAGGGGATCCTACAATGAGCAGTTCTTC. Amino acid sequence: CASRGSYNEQFF.

The chain links TRBV15 to TRBJ1-1, with 8 bases matching TRBD1. This CDR3 contains 18 residues. V lost 0 bases to trimming and J lost 3 bases; unmatched junction nucleotides: 12. Germline assignment: CDR1 LNHNV and CDR2 YYDKDF (reference sequence). The CDR3 spells CATSRDSFRGLVHTEAFF. CDR3 coding DNA: TGTGCCACCAGCAGAGATTCTTTCAGGGGGCTCGTTCACACTGAAGCTTTCTTT.

The rearrangement links TRBV2 to TRBJ2-7; 8 nucleotides line up with TRBD2. The trim removed 7 bases at V and 3 bases at J, leaving 8 bases unmatched. Germline V CDR1 and CDR2: SNHLY, FYNNEI. The CDR3 runs 14 residues. The CDR3 here is CASTRTSRGYEQYF. Written as DNA, the CDR3 is TGTGCCAGCACCCGGACTAGCCGGGGCTACGAGCAGTACTTC.

The chain recombines TRBV4-1 with TRBJ1-4; D is undetermined. Trimming cost V 1 base and J 8 bases, with 14 bases left between them. Germline assignment: CDR1 MGHRA and CDR2 YSYEKL. The length of the CDR3 is 15 residues. In DNA form, the CDR3 reads TGCGCCAGCAGCCAAGCTGGATTTGAAGCGGAAAAACTGTTTTTT. Its protein is CASSQAGFEAEKLFF.

J is TRBJ1-1 and V is TRBV2, with 7 bases aligning to TRBD1. The CDR3 has 15 residues. In germline, CDR1 is SNHLY, CDR2 FYNNEI. Germline trimming cut 7 bases from V and 5 bases from J; bases unmatched to any gene: 13. The CDR3 nucleotides are TGTGCCAGCACCTTAAAGGGGGCAGGGCGGACTGAAGCTTTCTTT. The encoded protein is CASTLKGAGRTEAFF.

V is TRBV7-6 and J is TRBJ1-4; D gene uncertain. The V gene's germline CDR1 is SGHVS and CDR2 FNYEAQ. The CDR3 has 15 amino acids. V was cut by 5 bases and J by 0 bases, with 10 bases left in between. The CDR3 coding sequence is TGTGCCAGCAGCCTCCGGCCGGCAACTAATGAAAAACTGTTTTTT. The encoded protein is CASSLRPATNEKLFF.

The genes are TRBV6-5 and TRBJ2-3, with a possible D match to TRBD1 (5 bases). This CDR3 is 14 amino acids long. Looked up from germline, CDR1 is MNHEY and CDR2 is SVGAGI. The V end lost 6 bases, the J end lost 1 base, and 11 bases lay between the germline ends. CDR3: CASRAGPGTDTQYF. The CDR3 DNA is TGTGCCAGCAGGGCAGGGCCGGGCACAGATACGCAGTATTTT.

This clone was detected once. The chain is built from TRBV13 and TRBJ1-2, with 7 bases that match TRBD1. The CDR3 is made up of 15 amino acids. V dropped 5 bases and J dropped 2; count of bases not matched to a gene: 8. The germline V gene encodes CDR1 PRHDT and CDR2 FYEKMQ (reference sequence). The CDR3 region has the DNA TGTGCCAGCAGCATATTCCGGGACAGCAACTATGGCTACACCTTC. The encoded protein is CASSIFRDSNYGYTF.

The genes are TRBV7-9 and TRBJ2-5; D not certain. Deletions cut 3 bases from V and 4 bases from J, with 3 bases between. Germline CDR1 and CDR2: SEHNR and FQNEAQ (reference sequence). The CDR3 totals 11 residues. The chain's CDR3 is CASSLIETQYF. The CDR3 DNA reads as TGTGCCAGCAGCTTGATAGAGACCCAGTACTTC.